The rows below give T cell receptor beta chains drawn from one sample of a study of CD8+CD57+ T cells in acquired aplastic anemia. In TCRdb, the reads were re-called with MiXCR into one record per CDR3 protein. The table shows some 290,000 distinct CDR3 sequences, with around three fifths occurring only once. Sequencing used sorted CD4+, CD8+, or CD8+CD57+ T cells (not recorded which) from PBMCs. The receptors were gathered from a human donor with severe aplastic anemia or a healthy control (not recorded which). Both conserved end residues are part of each CDR3. The D gene is left open where the match is weak. Expanded clones are given a class, and other clones once, few, many or no size at all.

clone_size	d_call	v_call	j_call	cdr3_aa	cdr3_nt
-	-	TRBV5-1	TRBJ1-1	CASSLSAEREAFF	TGTGCCAGCAGCTTATCGGCCGAGAGGGAAGCTTTCTTT
-	TRBD1	TRBV2	TRBJ2-2	CASSRDRTNTGELFF	TGTGCCAGCAGTAGGGACAGAACGAACACCGGGGAGCTGTTTTTT
-	-	TRBV20-1	TRBJ1-6	CSVPGSPLHF	TGCAGTGTTCCAGGCTCACCCCTCCACTTT
few	-	TRBV7-6	TRBJ2-5	CASSSMVVGETQYF	TGTGCCAGCAGCTCCATGGTAGTCGGGGAGACCCAGTACTTC
-	TRBD1	TRBV9	TRBJ1-1	CASSPRGEAVNTEAIF	TGTGCCAGCAGCCCCAGGGGGGAGGCCGTGAACACTGAAGCCATCTTT
-	-	TRBV10-1	TRBJ1-5	CASNGVYSNQPQHF	TGCGCCAGCAACGGGGTTTATAGCAATCAGCCCCAGCATTTT
-	-	TRBV29-1	TRBJ2-1	CSVDGGESSYNEQFF	TGCAGCGTTGACGGTGGGGAGAGCTCCTACAATGAGCAGTTCTTC
-	-	TRBV2	TRBJ1-1	CASNRDSVITEASF	TGTGCCAGCAACCGAGACAGCGTGATCACTGAAGCTTCCTTT
-	TRBD1	TRBV11-3	TRBJ2-7	CASSQRTGRGEQYF	TGTGCCAGCAGCCAGAGGACAGGGCGTGGAGAGCAGTACTTC
few	TRBD2	TRBV9	TRBJ2-5	CASSWTSGGQETQYF	TGTGCCAGCAGCTGGACTAGCGGGGGACAAGAGACCCAGTACTTC
many	-	TRBV7-8	TRBJ1-6	CASSTSRSPLHF	TGTGCCAGCAGCACTTCACGGTCACCCCTCCACTTT
-	-	TRBV11-2	TRBJ2-7	CASRTRRALNYEQYF	TGTGCCAGCAGGACAAGAAGGGCCCTGAACTACGAGCAGTACTTC
many	TRBD1	TRBV30	TRBJ1-6	CAWRGQGALVSPLHF	TGTGCCTGGAGAGGACAGGGGGCTTTAGTGTCACCCCTCCACTTT
many	-	TRBV9	TRBJ1-1	CASSVVTGANTEAFF	TGTGCCAGCAGCGTAGTGACAGGTGCGAACACTGAAGCTTTCTTT
many	-	TRBV18	TRBJ1-1	CASSPGGADTEAFF	TGTGCCAGCTCACCAGGTGGTGCGGACACTGAAGCTTTCTTT
-	-	TRBV10-3	TRBJ2-1	CALGSTLGEQFF	TGTGCCCTCGGGTCAACGTTGGGGGAGCAGTTCTTC
-	-	TRBV12-3/TRBV12-4	TRBJ1-1	CASSSGWTEAFF	TGTGCCAGCAGTTCGGGGTGGACTGAAGCTTTCTTT
-	TRBD2	TRBV7-6	TRBJ2-7	CASSTSGASSYEQYF	TGTGCCAGCAGCACTAGCGGGGCCAGCTCCTACGAGCAGTACTTC
many	TRBD2	TRBV5-1	TRBJ2-3	CASSARLAGAPTDTQYF	TGCGCCAGCAGCGCTAGACTAGCGGGGGCACCCACAGATACGCAGTATTTT